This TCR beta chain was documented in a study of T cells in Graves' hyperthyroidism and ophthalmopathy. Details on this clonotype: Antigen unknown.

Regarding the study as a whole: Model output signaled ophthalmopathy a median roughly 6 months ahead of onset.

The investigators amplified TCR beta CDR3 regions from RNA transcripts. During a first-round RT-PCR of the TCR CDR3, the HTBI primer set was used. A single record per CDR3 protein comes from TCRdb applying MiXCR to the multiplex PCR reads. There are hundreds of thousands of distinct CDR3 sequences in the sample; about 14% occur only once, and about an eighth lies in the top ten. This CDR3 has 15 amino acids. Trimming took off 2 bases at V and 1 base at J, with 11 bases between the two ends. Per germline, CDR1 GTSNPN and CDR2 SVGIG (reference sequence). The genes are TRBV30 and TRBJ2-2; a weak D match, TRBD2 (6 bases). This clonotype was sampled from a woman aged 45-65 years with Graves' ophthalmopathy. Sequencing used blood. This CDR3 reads CAWSMKGGNTGELFF. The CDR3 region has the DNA TGTGCCTGGAGTATGAAGGGAGGGAACACCGGGGAGCTGTTTTTT.